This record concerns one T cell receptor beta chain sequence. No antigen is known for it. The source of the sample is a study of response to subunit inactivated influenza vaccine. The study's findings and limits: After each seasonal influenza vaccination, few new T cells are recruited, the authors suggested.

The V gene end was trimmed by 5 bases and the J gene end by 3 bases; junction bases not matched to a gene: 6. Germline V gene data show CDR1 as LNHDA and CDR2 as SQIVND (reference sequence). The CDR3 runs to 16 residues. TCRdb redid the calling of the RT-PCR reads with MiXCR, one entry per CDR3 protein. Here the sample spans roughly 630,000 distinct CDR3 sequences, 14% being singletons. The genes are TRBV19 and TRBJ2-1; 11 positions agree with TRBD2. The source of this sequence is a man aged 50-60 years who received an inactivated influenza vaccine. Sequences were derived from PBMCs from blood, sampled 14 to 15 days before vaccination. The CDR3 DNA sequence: TGTGCCAGTAGTGCCTATAGCGGGGGGGGCTACAATGAGCAGTTCTTC. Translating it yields CASSAYSGGGYNEQFF.